One and the same sample provided the 28 T cell receptor beta chains below, sequenced in a study of blood T cell repertoires in COVID-19. The assay was immunoSEQ multiplex PCR, and TCRdb's table has in-frame clones only and misses some. The sample yields roughly 250,000 clones, about 90% seen once. The sequencing sample was made of peripheral blood. Receptor source: a woman aged 40 to 50 with acute or convalescent COVID-19.

This chain links TRBV6-2 or TRBV6-3 with TRBJ2-1; 7 bases line up with TRBD1. Germline CDR1 reads MNHEY; CDR2 reads SVGEGT. The length of the CDR3 is 20 residues. The J segment lost 2 bases and the V segment lost 3 bases, leaving 19 bases of the junction unmatched. The CDR3 sequence: CASSYFVVPEGAIPYNEQFF. As DNA, the CDR3 is TGTGCCAGCAGTTATTTTGTTGTTCCAGAGGGGGCTATCCCCTACAATGAGCAGTTCTTC.

The chain is built from TRBV6-5 and TRBJ2-2; D is unresolved. The ends were cut back, 2 bases at V and 0 bases at J, with 7 bases in the middle. The germline gives CDR1 MNHEY, CDR2 SVGAGI. The CDR3 loop spans 15 amino acids. In DNA form, the CDR3 reads TGTGCCAGCAGTTACAGCGACGCGAACACCGGGGAGCTGTTTTTT. Protein sequence: CASSYSDANTGELFF.

The rearrangement joins TRBV28 to TRBJ1-6, with D perhaps matching TRBD1 (5 bases). The CDR3 has 15 amino acids. V was trimmed by 1 base and J by 3 bases, leaving 7 bases between them. CDR1 and CDR2 from the germline V gene are MDHEN and SYDVKM. The CDR3 sequence is CASSLSTGYNSPLHF. CDR3 nucleotides: TGTGCCAGCAGTTTATCCACAGGCTATAATTCACCCCTCCACTTT.

This sequence joins TRBV3-1 (or the pseudogene TRBV3-2) and TRBJ1-4; D unclear. Trimming removed 1 base from V and 5 bases from J, with 11 bases in between. Germline V CDR1 and CDR2: LGHDT, YNNKEL (reference sequence). This CDR3 spans 15 amino acids. CDR3 bases: TGTGCCAGCAGCCAAGGACTTACCTCAAATGAAAAACTGTTTTTT. Its translation: CASSQGLTSNEKLFF.

The gene calls are TRBV7-2 and TRBJ1-1; D may be TRBD1 (5 bases). Germline loops: CDR1 SGHTA, CDR2 FQGNSA. Trimming removed 2 bases from V and 4 bases from J, with 17 bases in between. This CDR3 has 16 residues. This CDR3 is CASSLRQGWTSTEAFF. For the CDR3, the DNA is TGTGCCAGCAGCTTACGGCAGGGCTGGACCTCCACTGAAGCTTTCTTT.

The J gene is TRBJ1-2, the V gene TRBV24-1; D is unresolved. This CDR3 comprises 13 residues. CDR1 is KGHDR, CDR2 SFDVKD, per germline. V dropped 4 bases and J dropped 4 bases, with 9 bases sitting between them. CDR3 loop: CATSDPNSYGYTF. The CDR3 nucleotides are TGTGCCACCAGTGACCCGAACAGCTATGGCTACACCTTC.

The CDR3: CASIPTKVVYSPLHF. CDR3 nucleotide sequence: TGTGCCAGCATCCCGACAAAAGTGGTTTATTCACCCCTCCACTTT. The V gene is TRBV6-5, the J gene TRBJ1-6; D is ambiguous. V lost 7 bases and J lost 8, with 18 bases in between. The germline gives CDR1 MNHEY, CDR2 SVGAGI. CDR3 length: 15 residues.

The V and J genes are TRBV2 and TRBJ1-2; D may be TRBD1 (6 bases). With 6 bases removed from V and 8 bases from J, the gap between germline ends came to 13 bases. CDR1 SNHLY and CDR2 FYNNEI come from the germline V gene. The CDR3 has 12 amino acids. CDR3 sequence reads: CASRYAGDGYTF. CDR3 bases: TGTGCCAGCAGGTATGCAGGGGACGGCTACACCTTC.

This chain uses TRBV5-1 with TRBJ1-6; tentative D call: TRBD1 (5 bases). CDR3 length: 15 residues. The V gene lost 0 bases and the J gene lost 10 bases, with 14 bases spanning the gap. Looked up from germline, CDR1 is SGHRS and CDR2 is YFSETQ. Written as DNA, the CDR3 is TGCGCCAGCAGCTTGGATGGGGGGAAACTATCACCCCTCCACTTT. Translated: CASSLDGGKLSPLHF.

Only one count was recorded for this clone. V usage is TRBV27 and J usage is TRBJ2-3, with 9 bases matching TRBD1. The length of the CDR3 is 17 residues. V lost 4 bases, J lost 5 bases, and 13 bases stayed unmatched. Germline V gene sequence: CDR1 MNHEY, CDR2 SMNVEV (reference sequence). The CDR3 sequence: CASSSLIVQGAEDTQYF. DNA for the CDR3: TGTGCCAGCAGTTCCCTGATAGTACAGGGGGCTGAAGATACGCAGTATTTT.

The rearrangement uses TRBV28 and TRBJ1-6, with D perhaps matching TRBD1 (6 bases). CDR1 and CDR2 from the germline V gene are MDHEN and SYDVKM. Trimming stripped 5 bases from V and 4 bases from J, with 18 bases between. The CDR3 is 17 amino acids. The CDR3 here is CASSPPTPGQYNSPLHF. The CDR3 nucleotides read TGTGCCAGCAGTCCGCCTACCCCAGGACAGTATAATTCACCCCTCCACTTT.

The chain recombines TRBV5-1 with TRBJ1-2; unclear D gene. Trimming removed 4 bases from V and 8 bases from J, with 15 bases in between. This CDR3 spans 13 amino acids. Germline-derived CDR1 and CDR2 are SGHRS and YFSETQ. The CDR3 sequence is CASSPSQAWGYTF. The DNA for the CDR3 is TGCGCCAGCAGCCCTAGTCAAGCCTGGGGCTACACCTTC.

This clone came up once. The rearrangement joins TRBV18 to TRBJ1-3; TRBD1 matches 8 bases. Germline V gene data show CDR1 as KGHSH and CDR2 as LQKENI. This CDR3 has 15 residues. The trim removed 3 bases at V and 5 bases at J, leaving 6 bases unmatched. CDR3 DNA sequence: TGTGCCAGCTCACCCGGGACAGGACGAAGAAACACCATATATTTT. This encodes CASSPGTGRRNTIYF.

The V gene is TRBV21-1, the J gene TRBJ2-2; the D call of TRBD1 is as the table states it, not checked on the DNA. TRBV21-1 is given as a pseudogene. CDR3 length: 18 residues. The DNA of the CDR3 is TGTGCCAGCAGCCCCAAGTGGGGGCCCCGCTGGGACACCGGGGAGCTGTTTTTT. Its protein is CASSPKWGPRWDTGELFF.

The CDR3 DNA is TGTGCCAGCTCACCCTCGGGACTAGCGGGACGTCTTAGCACAGATACGCAGTATTTT. Amino acids: CASSPSGLAGRLSTDTQYF. The chain combines TRBV18 with TRBJ2-3, with TRBD2 identical over 13 bases. From germline, CDR1 is KGHSH and CDR2 LQKENI. With V trimmed by 3 bases and J by 0 bases, 9 bases remained unmatched. CDR3 length: 19 amino acids.

The chain couples TRBV19 to TRBJ1-1, with a weak D call TRBD1 (5 bases). This CDR3 has 14 residues. CDR1 and CDR2 from the germline V gene are LNHDA and SQIVND (reference sequence). V was pared by 5 bases and J by 1 base, with 11 bases between. Written as DNA, the CDR3 is TGTGCCAGTAGTGCGACAGTAACGAACACTGAAGCTTTCTTT. This encodes CASSATVTNTEAFF. The full variable domain, completed using reference TRBV19 and TRBJ1-1, is DGGITQSPKYLFRKEGQNVTLSCEQNLNHDAMYWYRQDPGQGLRLIYYSQIVNDFQKGDIAEGYSVSREKKESFPLTVTSAQKNPTAFYLCASSATVTNTEAFFGQGTRLTVV.

J is TRBJ1-1 and V is TRBV25-1; no clear D gene. The CDR3 length is 13 residues. Germline V CDR1 and CDR2: MGHDK, SYGVNS. Between the trimmed V and J ends, which lost 8 bases and 0 bases, there was a span of 10 bases. CDR3 DNA: TGTGCCAGCCAGGCCCTAATGAACACTGAAGCTTTCTTT. Translated, it gives CASQALMNTEAFF.

V is TRBV7-3 and J is TRBJ1-5; D gene uncertain. The CDR3 spans 12 residues. Germline assignment: CDR1 SGHTA and CDR2 FQGTGA. Trimming left V 5 bases short and J 7 bases short, with 9 bases between. This chain's CDR3 is CASSTLGQPQHF. In nucleotides, the CDR3 is TGTGCCAGCAGCACCCTTGGCCAGCCCCAGCATTTT.

The sample holds a few counts of this clone. The chain is built from TRBV5-1 and TRBJ2-5; 8 bases are shared with TRBD1. V was pared by 0 bases and J by 4 bases, with 11 bases of the junction left unmatched. CDR1 SGHRS and CDR2 YFSETQ come from the germline V gene. This CDR3 is 17 amino acids long. The CDR3 DNA reads TGCGCCAGCAGCTTGGGGAGGTCAGGGGGCGGCGGAGAGACCCAGTACTTC. It translates to CASSLGRSGGGGETQYF.

The table lists this clone with a count of one. The gene calls are TRBV7-9 and TRBJ2-1, with 8 bases that match TRBD2. V trimming: 8 bases; J trimming: 5 bases; junction bases outside the gene matches: 8. Germline values: CDR1 SEHNR, CDR2 FQNEAQ (reference sequence). CDR3 size: 14 residues. The CDR3 region is CASSGSGGNNEQFF. CDR3 DNA sequence: TGTGCCAGCTCGGGGAGCGGGGGAAACAATGAGCAGTTCTTC.

The V and J genes are TRBV5-1 and TRBJ2-3, with D possibly TRBD2 on 7 matching bases. The CDR3 extends over 15 amino acids. Germline V gives CDR1 SGHRS, CDR2 YFSETQ. V was clipped by 2 bases and J by 4 bases, with 14 bases between them. CDR3 in amino acids: CASSLTGGLPDTQYF. The CDR3 bases are TGCGCCAGCAGCTTAACCGGGGGGCTCCCAGATACGCAGTATTTT.

The CDR3 loop is CASSEGVRGYTF. In DNA, the CDR3 is TGTGCCAGCAGTGAAGGGGTCAGGGGCTACACCTTC. The rearrangement joins TRBV2 to TRBJ1-2; D gene ambiguous. Per the germline V gene, CDR1 is SNHLY and CDR2 is FYNNEI. The V end lost 1 base, the J end lost 8 bases, and 8 bases lay between the germline ends. This CDR3 comprises 12 residues.

The chain is built from TRBV6-5 and TRBJ2-7; TRBD1 agrees at 12 bases. The CDR3 runs 14 residues. Trimming cost V 6 bases and J 7 bases; bases outside gene matches: 7. Germline lookup yields CDR1 MNHEY and CDR2 SVGAGI. The CDR3 loop reads CASSRDRGRREQYV. CDR3 coding DNA: TGTGCCAGCAGCCGGGACAGGGGGCGTCGTGAGCAGTACGTC.

The J gene is TRBJ2-5, the V gene TRBV19, with D possibly being TRBD1 (5 bases). This CDR3 contains 16 residues. In germline, CDR1 is LNHDA, CDR2 SQIVND (reference sequence). Trimming removed 6 bases at V and 5 bases at J, with 22 bases between. The CDR3 protein is CASSPPGASIVETQYF. CDR3 in DNA: TGTGCCAGTAGCCCCCCTGGGGCGAGCATAGTGGAGACCCAGTACTTC.

The chain carries TRBV5-1 and TRBJ1-2; 7 nucleotides line up with TRBD1. The CDR3 spans 14 residues. Germline loops: CDR1 SGHRS, CDR2 YFSETQ. Unmatched junction bases numbered 6, after V lost 4 bases and J lost 3 bases. The CDR3 DNA is TGCGCCAGCAGCATTCACAGGGGTGACTATGGCTACACCTTC. It encodes CASSIHRGDYGYTF.

This clone was seen a few times. Other DNA sequences in the same sample also yield this CDR3. V usage is TRBV24-1 and J usage is TRBJ1-2; D gene unclear. Trimming removed 2 bases from V and 2 bases from J, with 11 bases in between. CDR1 is KGHDR and CDR2 is SFDVKD in the germline V gene. This CDR3 spans 15 amino acids. CDR3 DNA: TGTGCCACCAGTGATTCAAGGGTAGCGAACTATGGCTACACCTTC. Translating it yields CATSDSRVANYGYTF.

This clone appeared once. This rearrangement joins TRBV10-2 to TRBJ1-2, with D possibly matching TRBD1 (5 bases). The germline CDR1 and CDR2 sequences are WSHSY and SAAADI. This CDR3 is 15 amino acids long. The ends were cut back, 8 bases at V and 2 bases at J, with 18 bases in the middle. This CDR3 is CASGGRADVNYGYTF. The CDR3 bases are TGCGCCAGCGGGGGGAGGGCGGATGTGAACTATGGCTACACCTTC.

The genes are TRBV9 and TRBJ1-1, with a possible D match to TRBD1 (5 bases). The CDR3 length is 14 residues. The V gene's germline CDR1 is SGDLS and CDR2 YYNGEE. V was pared by 0 bases and J by 1 base, with 7 bases between. CDR3 DNA sequence: TGTGCCAGCAGCGTAGAACAGGCGAACACTGAAGCTTTCTTT. This codes for CASSVEQANTEAFF.